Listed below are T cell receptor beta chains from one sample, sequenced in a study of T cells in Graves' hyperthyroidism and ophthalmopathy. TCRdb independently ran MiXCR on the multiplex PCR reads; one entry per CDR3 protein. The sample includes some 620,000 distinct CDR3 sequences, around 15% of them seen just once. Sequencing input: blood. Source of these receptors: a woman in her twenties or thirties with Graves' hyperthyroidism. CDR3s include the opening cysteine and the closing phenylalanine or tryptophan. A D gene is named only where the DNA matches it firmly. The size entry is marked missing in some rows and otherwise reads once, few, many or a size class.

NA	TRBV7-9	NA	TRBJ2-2	TGTGCCAGCAGCCAAATCGAATCGAACACCGGGGAGCTGTTTTTT	CASSQIESNTGELFF
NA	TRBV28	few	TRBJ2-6	TGTGCCAGCAGTCAGACGGACAGCTCTGGGGCCAACGTCCTGACTTTC	CASSQTDSSGANVLTF
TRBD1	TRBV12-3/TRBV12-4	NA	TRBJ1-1	TGTGCCAGCAGTGCCGGACAGGGATTTCGGACTGAAGCTTTCTTT	CASSAGQGFRTEAFF
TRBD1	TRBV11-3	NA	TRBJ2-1	TGTGCCAGCAGATTAAGACAGGGGGACGGGATGTATGAGCAGTTCTTC	CASRLRQGDGMYEQFF
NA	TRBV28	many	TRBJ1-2	TGTGCCAGCAGCACTAACTATGGCTACACCTTC	CASSTNYGYTF
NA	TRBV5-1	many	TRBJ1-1	TGCGCCAGCAGCCCGGGTCTCGGGACGGTGAACACTGAAGCTTTCTTT	CASSPGLGTVNTEAFF
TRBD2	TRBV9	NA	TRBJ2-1	TGTGCCAGCGGCGAAGCGGGAGGGGACAATGAGCAGTTCTTC	CASGEAGGDNEQFF
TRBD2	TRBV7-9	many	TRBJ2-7	TGTGCCAGCAGGGGAAAGGGGCTAGCGGACTACGAGCAGTACTTC	CASRGKGLADYEQYF
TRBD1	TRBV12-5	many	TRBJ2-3	TGTGCTAGTGGTCCGGGGACAGGGGCCAGCACAGATACGCAGTATTTT	CASGPGTGASTDTQYF
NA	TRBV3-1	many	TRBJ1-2	TGTGCCAGCAGCCCAGGGTCTTGGGGATGGAGCTATGGCTACACCTTC	CASSPGSWGWSYGYTF
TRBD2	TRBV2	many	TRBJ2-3	TGTGCCAGCTCCTCGGGGGGGATGGCAGATACGCAGTATTTT	CASSSGGMADTQYF
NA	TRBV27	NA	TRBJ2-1	TGTGCCAGCAGTTTACTAGGGATGGGAAATGAGCAGTTCTTC	CASSLLGMGNEQFF
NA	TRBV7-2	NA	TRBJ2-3	TGTGCCAGCAGCTTACGAGTCCGTTCTAGCACAGATACGCAGTATTTT	CASSLRVRSSTDTQYF
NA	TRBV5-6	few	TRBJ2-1	TGTGCCAGCAGCTTTGCCGGGACTGTTTACAATGAGCAGTTCTTC	CASSFAGTVYNEQFF
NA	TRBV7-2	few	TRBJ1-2	TGTGCCAGCAGCCCCCGGGCCAGACAAAGCTACACCTTC	CASSPRARQSYTF
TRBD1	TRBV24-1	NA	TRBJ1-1	TGTGCCACCAGAAGCCGGACAGGAGATAACACTGAAGCTTTCTTT	CATRSRTGDNTEAFF
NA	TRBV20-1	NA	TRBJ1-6	TGCAGTGCCGTACCCTTGGGCAGGGCGGAATTCCCCCTCCACTTT	CSAVPLGRAEFPLHF
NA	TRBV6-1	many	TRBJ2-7	TGTGCCAGCAGTCCTCTTGCCGCGGTCCCCTCCTACGAGCAGTACTTC	CASSPLAAVPSYEQYF
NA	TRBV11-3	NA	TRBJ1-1	TGTGCCAGCAGCCGATACCGGGGGGGGGCGCTTCGTGAAGCTTTCTTT	CASSRYRGGALREAFF
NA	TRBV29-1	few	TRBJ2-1	TGCAGCGTTTTCGGGGACCAACTTTACAATGAGCAGTTCTTC	CSVFGDQLYNEQFF
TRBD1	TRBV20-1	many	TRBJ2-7	TGCAGTGCTGGGAAGTGGACAGGGGGCGAGCAGTACTTC	CSAGKWTGGEQYF
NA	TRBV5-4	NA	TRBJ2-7	TGTGCCAGCAGCGTTGACGGGTTCCTTGAGCAGTACTTC	CASSVDGFLEQYF
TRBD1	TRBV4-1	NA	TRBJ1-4	TGCGCCAGCAGCCGAAATCCGGGACAGGAGAATGAAAAACTGTTTTTT	CASSRNPGQENEKLFF
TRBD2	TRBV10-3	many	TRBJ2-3	TGTGCCATCAGTCTACCCCCCACCCTAGCGGGGATGGAGGATACGCAGTATTTT	CAISLPPTLAGMEDTQYF
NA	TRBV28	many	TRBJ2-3	TGTGCCAGCTGGGGGAGGATCGATACGCAGTATTTT	CASWGRIDTQYF
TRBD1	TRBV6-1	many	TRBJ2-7	TGTGCCAGCAGTCCTACTAACCGGGACAGATTCTACGAGCAGTACTTC	CASSPTNRDRFYEQYF
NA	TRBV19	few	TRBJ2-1	TGTGCCAGTAGAAGGGGCTTCGGGAGCGATGAGCAGTTCTTC	CASRRGFGSDEQFF
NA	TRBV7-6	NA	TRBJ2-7	TGTGCCAGCAGCTTAGTAGGGGGGAGTGTCAGCAATGAGCAGTACTTC	CASSLVGGSVSNEQYF
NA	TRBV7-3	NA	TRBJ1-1	TGTGCCAGCAGCTCTCAGAGTTCCGACACTGGAGCTTTCTTT	CASSSQSSDTGAFF
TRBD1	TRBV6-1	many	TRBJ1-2	TGTGCCAGCAGTCAAACCCAAACAGGGGGCGCAAATGGCTACACCTTC	CASSQTQTGGANGYTF
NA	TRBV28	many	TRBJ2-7	TGTGCCAGCAGTTTTCGCGGGACCACCGAGCAGTACTTC	CASSFRGTTEQYF
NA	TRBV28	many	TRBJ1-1	TGTGCCAGCAGTTTCCTCGGGGGGCGAGGGACTGAAGCTTTCTTT	CASSFLGGRGTEAFF
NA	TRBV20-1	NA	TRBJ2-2	TGCAGTGCTAGAAGGGTCGGACATAACACCGGGGAGCTGTTTTTT	CSARRVGHNTGELFF
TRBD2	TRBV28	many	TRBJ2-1	TGTGCCAGCAGCCGCGCGGGGGGCAGCTCCTACAATGAGCAGTTCTTC	CASSRAGGSSYNEQFF
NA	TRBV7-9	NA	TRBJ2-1	TGTGCCAGCAGCTTAGACGGGGTAAAGCAGTTCTTC	CASSLDGVKQFF
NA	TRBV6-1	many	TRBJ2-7	TGTGCCAGCAAAGTGGAACCGCGGTCCTACGAGCAGTACTTC	CASKVEPRSYEQYF
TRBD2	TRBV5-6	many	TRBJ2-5	TGTGCCAGCAGTTTAGTAGCGGGAGCCGGAGAGACCCAGTACTTC	CASSLVAGAGETQYF
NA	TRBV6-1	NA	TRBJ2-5	TGTGCCAGCAGCCGGGGGGCCGAGACCCAGTACTTC	CASSRGAETQYF
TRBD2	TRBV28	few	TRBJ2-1	TGTGCCAGCAGATGGACTAGCGGGGGCAATGAGCAGTTCTTC	CASRWTSGGNEQFF
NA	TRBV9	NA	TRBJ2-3	TGTGCCAGCAGCGTGTACACGGGAGCTTTCACAGATACGCAGTATTTT	CASSVYTGAFTDTQYF
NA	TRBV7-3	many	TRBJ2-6	TGTGCCAGCAGCTCCCAATCTGGGGCCAACGTCCTGACTTTC	CASSSQSGANVLTF
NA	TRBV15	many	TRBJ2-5	TGTGCCACCAGCAGAGCGGGGAGGTCGGAGTACTTC	CATSRAGRSEYF
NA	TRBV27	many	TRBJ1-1	TGTGCCAGCAGTTTGTTGGGGTACACTGAAGCTTTCTTT	CASSLLGYTEAFF
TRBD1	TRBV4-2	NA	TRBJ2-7	TGTGCCAGCAGCCACGACTCCGGACAGGCCACCTACGAGCAGTACTTC	CASSHDSGQATYEQYF
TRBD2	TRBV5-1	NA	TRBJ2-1	TGCGCCATCATGCTAGCGGGAGGCCAGTTCTTC	CAIMLAGGQFF